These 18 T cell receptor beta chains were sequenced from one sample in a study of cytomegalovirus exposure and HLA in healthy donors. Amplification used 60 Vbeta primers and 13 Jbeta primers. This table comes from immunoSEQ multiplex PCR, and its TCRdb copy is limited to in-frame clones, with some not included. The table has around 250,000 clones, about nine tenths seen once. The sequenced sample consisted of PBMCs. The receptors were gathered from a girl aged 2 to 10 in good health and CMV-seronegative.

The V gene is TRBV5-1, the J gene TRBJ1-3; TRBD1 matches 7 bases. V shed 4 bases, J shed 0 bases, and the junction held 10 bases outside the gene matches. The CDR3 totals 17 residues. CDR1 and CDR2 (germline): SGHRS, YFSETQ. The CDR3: CASSGTGDPISGNTIYF. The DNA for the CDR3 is TGCGCCAGCAGCGGAACAGGGGACCCAATCTCTGGAAACACCATATATTTT. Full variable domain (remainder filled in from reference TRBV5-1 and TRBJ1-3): KAGVTQTPRYLIKTRGQQVTLSCSPISGHRSVSWYQQTPGQGLQFLFEYFSETQRNKGNFPGRFSGRQFSNSRSEMNVSTLELGDSALYLCASSGTGDPISGNTIYFGEGSWLTVV.

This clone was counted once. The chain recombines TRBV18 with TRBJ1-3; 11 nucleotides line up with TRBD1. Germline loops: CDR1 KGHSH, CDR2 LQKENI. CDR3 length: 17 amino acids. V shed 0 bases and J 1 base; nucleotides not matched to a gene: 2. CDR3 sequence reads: CASSPPGTGGSGNTIYF. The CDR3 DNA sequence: TGTGCCAGCTCACCACCAGGGACAGGGGGTTCTGGAAACACCATATATTTT. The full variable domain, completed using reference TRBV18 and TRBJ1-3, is NAGVMQNPRHLVRRRGQEARLRCSPMKGHSHVYWYRQLPEEGLKFMVYLQKENIIDESGMPKERFSAEFPKEGPSILRIQQVVRGDSAAYFCASSPPGTGGSGNTIYFGEGSWLTVV.

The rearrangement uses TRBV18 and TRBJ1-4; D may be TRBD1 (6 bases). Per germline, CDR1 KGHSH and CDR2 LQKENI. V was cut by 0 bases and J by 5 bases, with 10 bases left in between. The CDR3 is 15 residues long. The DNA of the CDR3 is TGTGCCAGCTCACCACCGACAGGCATAAATGAAAAACTGTTTTTT. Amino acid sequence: CASSPPTGINEKLFF. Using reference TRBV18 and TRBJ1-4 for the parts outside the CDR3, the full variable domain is NAGVMQNPRHLVRRRGQEARLRCSPMKGHSHVYWYRQLPEEGLKFMVYLQKENIIDESGMPKERFSAEFPKEGPSILRIQQVVRGDSAAYFCASSPPTGINEKLFFGSGTQLSVL.

The CDR3 spells CASSLSREPNNQPQHF. In DNA form, the CDR3 reads TGTGCCAGCAGCTTGTCGAGGGAACCCAACAATCAGCCCCAGCATTTT. The rearrangement links TRBV5-8 to TRBJ1-5; D ambiguous. The CDR3 is 16 residues long. The V end lost 1 base, the J end lost 3 bases, and 14 bases lay between the germline ends. Per germline, CDR1 SGHTS and CDR2 YDEGEE.

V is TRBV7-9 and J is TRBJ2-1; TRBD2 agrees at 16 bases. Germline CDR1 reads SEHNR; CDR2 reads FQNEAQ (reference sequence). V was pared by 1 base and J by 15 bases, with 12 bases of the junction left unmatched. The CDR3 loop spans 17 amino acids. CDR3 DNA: TGTGCCAGCAGCTTAGATGTAGGGGGACTAGCGGGAGGGAAGATGTTCTTC. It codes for CASSLDVGGLAGGKMFF.

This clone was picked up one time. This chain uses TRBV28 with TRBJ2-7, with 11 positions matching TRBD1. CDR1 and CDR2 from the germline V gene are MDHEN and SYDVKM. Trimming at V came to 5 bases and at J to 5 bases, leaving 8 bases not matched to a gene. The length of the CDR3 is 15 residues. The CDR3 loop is CASSPGGTGGHEQYF. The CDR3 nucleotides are TGTGCCAGCAGTCCAGGCGGGACAGGGGGTCACGAGCAGTACTTC.

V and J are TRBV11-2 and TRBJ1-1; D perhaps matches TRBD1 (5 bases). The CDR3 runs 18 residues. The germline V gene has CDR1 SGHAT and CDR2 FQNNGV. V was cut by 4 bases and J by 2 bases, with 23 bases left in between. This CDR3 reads CASSSSAQLWRGNTEAFF. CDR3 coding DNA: TGTGCCAGCAGCTCGAGCGCCCAACTTTGGAGGGGAAACACTGAAGCTTTCTTT.

CDR3 loop: CASSSDREANTEAFF. The CDR3 DNA is TGTGCCAGCAGCTCCGACAGGGAGGCGAATACTGAAGCTTTCTTT. This chain uses TRBV6-5 with TRBJ1-1, with 7 bases aligning to TRBD1. Germline CDR1 is MNHEY and CDR2 is SVGAGI. This CDR3 has 15 residues. The ends lost 6 bases at V and 5 bases at J; junction bases unmatched: 12.

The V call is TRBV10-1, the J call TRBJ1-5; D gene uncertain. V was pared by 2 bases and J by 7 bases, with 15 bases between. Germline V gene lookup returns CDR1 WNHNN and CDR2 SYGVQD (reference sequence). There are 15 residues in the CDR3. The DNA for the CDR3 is TGCGCCAGCAGTGAGGGACGGGGAAAGGGACAGCCCCAGCATTTT. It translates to CASSEGRGKGQPQHF.

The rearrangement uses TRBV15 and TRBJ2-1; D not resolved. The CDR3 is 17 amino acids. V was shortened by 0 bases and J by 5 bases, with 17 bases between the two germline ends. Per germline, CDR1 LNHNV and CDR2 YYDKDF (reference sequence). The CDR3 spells CATSRDRWAGTDNEQFF. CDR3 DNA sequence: TGTGCCACCAGCAGAGATCGGTGGGCAGGTACCGACAATGAGCAGTTCTTC.

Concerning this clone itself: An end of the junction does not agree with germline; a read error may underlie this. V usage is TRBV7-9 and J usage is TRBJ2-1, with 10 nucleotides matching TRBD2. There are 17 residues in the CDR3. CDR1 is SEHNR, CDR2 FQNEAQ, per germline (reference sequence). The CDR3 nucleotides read TGTTCCAGCAGCTTAGACTCCGGACTAGCGGTGTACAATGAGCAGTTCTTC. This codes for CSSSLDSGLAVYNEQFF.

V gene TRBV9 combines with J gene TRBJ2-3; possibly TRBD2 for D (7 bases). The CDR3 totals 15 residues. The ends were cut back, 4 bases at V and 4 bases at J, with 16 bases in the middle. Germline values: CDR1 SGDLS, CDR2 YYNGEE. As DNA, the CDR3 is TGTGCCAGCAGCAGGGAGGGGGGCCGCGCAGATACGCAGTATTTT. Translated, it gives CASSREGGRADTQYF.

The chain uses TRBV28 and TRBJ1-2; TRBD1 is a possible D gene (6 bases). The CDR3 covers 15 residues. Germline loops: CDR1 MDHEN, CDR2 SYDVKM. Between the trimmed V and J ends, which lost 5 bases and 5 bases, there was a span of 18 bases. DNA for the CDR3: TGTGCCAGCAGTGGATCATTAGGGGGGGTATATGGCTACACCTTC. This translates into CASSGSLGGVYGYTF.

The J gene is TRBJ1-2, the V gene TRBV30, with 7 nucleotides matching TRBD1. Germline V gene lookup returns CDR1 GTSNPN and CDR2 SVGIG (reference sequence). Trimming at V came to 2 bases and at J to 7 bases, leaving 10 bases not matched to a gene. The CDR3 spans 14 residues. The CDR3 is CAWSQGRGLAGYTF. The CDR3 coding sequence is TGTGCCTGGAGTCAAGGCAGGGGGTTAGCTGGCTACACCTTC.

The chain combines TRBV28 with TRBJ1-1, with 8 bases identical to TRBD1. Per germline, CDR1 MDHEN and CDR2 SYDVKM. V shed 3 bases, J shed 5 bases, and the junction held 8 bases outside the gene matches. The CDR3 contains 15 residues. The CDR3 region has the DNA TGTGCCAGCAGTTTGCAGGGGGCTAAAGGGACTGAAGCTTTCTTT. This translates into CASSLQGAKGTEAFF.

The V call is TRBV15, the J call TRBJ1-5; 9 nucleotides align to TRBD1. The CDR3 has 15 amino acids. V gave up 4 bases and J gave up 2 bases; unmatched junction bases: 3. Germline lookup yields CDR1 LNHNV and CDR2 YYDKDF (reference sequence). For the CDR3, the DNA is TGTGCCACCAGCAAGGACAGGGGTGGCAATCAGCCCCAGCATTTT. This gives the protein CATSKDRGGNQPQHF.

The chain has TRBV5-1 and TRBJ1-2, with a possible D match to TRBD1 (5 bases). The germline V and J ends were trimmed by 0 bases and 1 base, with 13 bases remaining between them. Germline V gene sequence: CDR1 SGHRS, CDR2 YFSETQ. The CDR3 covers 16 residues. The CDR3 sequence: CASSLGRGFHNYGYTF. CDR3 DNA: TGCGCCAGCAGCTTGGGTCGGGGGTTCCATAACTATGGCTACACCTTC.

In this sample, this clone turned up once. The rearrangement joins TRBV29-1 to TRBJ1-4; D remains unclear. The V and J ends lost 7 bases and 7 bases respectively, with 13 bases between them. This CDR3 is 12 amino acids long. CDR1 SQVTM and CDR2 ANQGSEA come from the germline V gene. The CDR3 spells CSAYREPEKLFF. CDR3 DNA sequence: TGCAGCGCCTATCGGGAGCCTGAAAAACTGTTTTTT. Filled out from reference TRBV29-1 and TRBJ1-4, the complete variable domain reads SAVISQKPSRDICQRGTSLTIQCQVDSQVTMMFWYRQQPGQSLTLIATANQGSEATYESGFVIDKFPISRPNLTFSTLTVSNMSPEDSSIYLCSAYREPEKLFFGSGTQLSVL.